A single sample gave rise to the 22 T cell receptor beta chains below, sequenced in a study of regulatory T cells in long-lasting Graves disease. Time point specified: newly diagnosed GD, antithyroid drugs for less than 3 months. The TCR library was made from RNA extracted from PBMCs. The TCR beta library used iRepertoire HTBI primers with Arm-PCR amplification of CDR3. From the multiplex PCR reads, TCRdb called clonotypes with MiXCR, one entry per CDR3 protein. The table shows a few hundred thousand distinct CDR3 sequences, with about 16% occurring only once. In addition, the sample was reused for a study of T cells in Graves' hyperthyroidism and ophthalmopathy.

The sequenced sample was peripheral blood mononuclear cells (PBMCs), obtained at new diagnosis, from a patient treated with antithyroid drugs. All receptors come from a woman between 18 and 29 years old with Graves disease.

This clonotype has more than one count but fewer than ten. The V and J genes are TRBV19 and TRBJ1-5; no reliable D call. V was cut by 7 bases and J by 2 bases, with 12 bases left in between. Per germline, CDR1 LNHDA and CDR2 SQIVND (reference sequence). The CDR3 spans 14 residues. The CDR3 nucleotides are TGTGCCAGTACCATCTTGGGTGGCAATCAGCCCCAGCATTTT. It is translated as CASTILGGNQPQHF.

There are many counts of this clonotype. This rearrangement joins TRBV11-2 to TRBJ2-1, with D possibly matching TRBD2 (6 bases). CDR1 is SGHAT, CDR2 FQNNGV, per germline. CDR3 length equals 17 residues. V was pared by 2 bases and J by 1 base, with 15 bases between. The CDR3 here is CASSLRRIAGSYNEQFF. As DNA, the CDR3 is TGTGCCAGCAGCTTAAGACGGATCGCGGGGTCCTACAATGAGCAGTTCTTC.

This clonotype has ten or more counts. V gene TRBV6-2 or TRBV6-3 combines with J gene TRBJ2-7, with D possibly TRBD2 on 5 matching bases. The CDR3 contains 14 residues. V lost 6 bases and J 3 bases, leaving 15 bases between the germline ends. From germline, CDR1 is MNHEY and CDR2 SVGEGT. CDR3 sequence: CASRTGSGYYEQYF. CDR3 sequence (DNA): TGTGCCAGCAGGACGGGATCTGGGTACTACGAGCAGTACTTC.

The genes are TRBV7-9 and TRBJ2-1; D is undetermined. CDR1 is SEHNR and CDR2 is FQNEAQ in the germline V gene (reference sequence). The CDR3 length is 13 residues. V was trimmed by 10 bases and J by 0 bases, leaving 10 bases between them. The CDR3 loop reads CATHPDSYNEQFF. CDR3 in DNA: TGTGCCACCCACCCCGACTCCTACAATGAGCAGTTCTTC. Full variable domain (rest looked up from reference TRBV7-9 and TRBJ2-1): DTGVSQNPRHKITKRGQNVTFRCDPISEHNRLYWYRQTLGQGPEFLTYFQNEAQLEKSRLLSDRFSAERPKGSFSTLEIQRTEQGDSAMYLCATHPDSYNEQFFGPGTRLTVL.

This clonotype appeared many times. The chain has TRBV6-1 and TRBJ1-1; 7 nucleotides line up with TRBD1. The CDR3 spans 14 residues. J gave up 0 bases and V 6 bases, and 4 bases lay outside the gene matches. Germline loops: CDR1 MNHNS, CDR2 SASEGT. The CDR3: CASSRGGMNTEAFF. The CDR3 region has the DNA TGTGCCAGCAGCAGAGGGGGCATGAACACTGAAGCTTTCTTT.

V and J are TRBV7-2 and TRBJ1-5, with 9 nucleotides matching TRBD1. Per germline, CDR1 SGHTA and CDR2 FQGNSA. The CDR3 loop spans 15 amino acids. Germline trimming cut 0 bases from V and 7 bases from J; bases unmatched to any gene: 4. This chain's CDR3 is CASSLAGQGWQPQHF. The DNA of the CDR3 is TGTGCCAGCAGCTTAGCGGGACAGGGCTGGCAGCCCCAGCATTTT.

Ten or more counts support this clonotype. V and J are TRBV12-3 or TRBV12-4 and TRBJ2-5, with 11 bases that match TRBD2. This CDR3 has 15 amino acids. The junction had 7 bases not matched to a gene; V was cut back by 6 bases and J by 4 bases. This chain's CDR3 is CASSLAGGLAETQYF. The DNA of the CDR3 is TGTGCCAGCAGCCTAGCGGGAGGTTTAGCAGAGACCCAGTACTTC.

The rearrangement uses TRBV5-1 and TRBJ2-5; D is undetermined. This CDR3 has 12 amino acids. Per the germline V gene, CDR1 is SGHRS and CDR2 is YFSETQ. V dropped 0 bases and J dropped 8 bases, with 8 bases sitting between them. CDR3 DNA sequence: TGCGCCAGCAGCTTGGTTGGCGGAACCCAGTACTTC. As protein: CASSLVGGTQYF. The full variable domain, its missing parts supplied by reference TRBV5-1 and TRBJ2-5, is KAGVTQTPRYLIKTRGQQVTLSCSPISGHRSVSWYQQTPGQGLQFLFEYFSETQRNKGNFPGRFSGRQFSNSRSEMNVSTLELGDSALYLCASSLVGGTQYFGPGTRLLVL.

This chain's CDR3 is CASSLMQVTYGYTF. The CDR3 DNA is TGTGCCAGCAGTTTGATGCAGGTCACCTATGGCTACACCTTC. This rearrangement joins TRBV28 to TRBJ1-2; no definite D call. The V end lost 3 bases, the J end lost 4 bases, and 12 bases lay between the germline ends. The CDR3 runs 14 residues. Germline-derived CDR1 and CDR2 are MDHEN and SYDVKM.

CDR3 region: CASSRPGQKNIQYF. CDR3 sequence (DNA): TGTGCCAGCAGCCGTCCGGGACAGAAAAACATTCAGTACTTC. V usage is TRBV7-2 and J usage is TRBJ2-4, with 7 bases lining up with TRBD1. Looked up from germline, CDR1 is SGHTA and CDR2 is FQGNSA. The CDR3 runs 14 residues. With 5 bases clipped from V and 4 bases from J, the junction kept 5 bases outside the gene matches.

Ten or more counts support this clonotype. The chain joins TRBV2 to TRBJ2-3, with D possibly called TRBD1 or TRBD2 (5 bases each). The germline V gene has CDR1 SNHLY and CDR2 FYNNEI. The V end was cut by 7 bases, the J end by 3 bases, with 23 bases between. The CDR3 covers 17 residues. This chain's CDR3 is CASKGSHSLRRTDTQYF. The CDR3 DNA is TGTGCCAGCAAGGGGAGCCACTCTCTCCGTAGGACAGATACGCAGTATTTT.

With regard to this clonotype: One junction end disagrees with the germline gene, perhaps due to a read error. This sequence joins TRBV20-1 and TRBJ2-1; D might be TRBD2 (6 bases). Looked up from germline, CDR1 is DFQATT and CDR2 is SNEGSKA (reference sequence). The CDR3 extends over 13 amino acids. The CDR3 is CSAARDSNNEQFF. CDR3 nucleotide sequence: TGCAGTGCGGCCCGGGACTCCAACAATGAGCAGTTCTTC.

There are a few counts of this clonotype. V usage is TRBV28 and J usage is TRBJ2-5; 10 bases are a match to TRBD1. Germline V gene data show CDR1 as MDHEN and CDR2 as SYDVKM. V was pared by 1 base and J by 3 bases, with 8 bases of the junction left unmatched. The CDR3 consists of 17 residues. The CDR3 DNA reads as TGTGCCAGCAGTTTATCTCCTGGACAGGGGGAGGAAGAGACCCAGTACTTC. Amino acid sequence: CASSLSPGQGEEETQYF. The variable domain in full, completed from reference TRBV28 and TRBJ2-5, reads DVKVTQSSRYLVKRTGEKVFLECVQDMDHENMFWYRQDPGLGLRLIYFSYDVKMKEKGDIPEGYSVSREKKERFSLILESASTNQTSMYLCASSLSPGQGEEETQYFGPGTRLLVL.

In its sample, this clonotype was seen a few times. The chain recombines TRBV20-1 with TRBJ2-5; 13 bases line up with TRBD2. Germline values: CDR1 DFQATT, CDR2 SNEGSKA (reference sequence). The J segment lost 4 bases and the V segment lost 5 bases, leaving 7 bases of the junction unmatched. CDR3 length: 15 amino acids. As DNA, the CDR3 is TGCAGTGCTCCTTCTCGACTAGCGGGAGGAGAGACCCAGTACTTC. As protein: CSAPSRLAGGETQYF.

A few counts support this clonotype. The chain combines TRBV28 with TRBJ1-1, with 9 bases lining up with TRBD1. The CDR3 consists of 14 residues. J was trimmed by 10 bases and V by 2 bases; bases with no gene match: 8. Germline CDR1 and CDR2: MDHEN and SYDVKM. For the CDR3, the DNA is TGTGCCAGCAGTTTAGGTCCAGGACAGGGGTTAGCTTTCTTT. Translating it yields CASSLGPGQGLAFF.

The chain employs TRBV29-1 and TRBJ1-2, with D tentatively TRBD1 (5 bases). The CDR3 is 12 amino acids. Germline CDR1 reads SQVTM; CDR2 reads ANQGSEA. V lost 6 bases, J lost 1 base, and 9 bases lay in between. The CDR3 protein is CSVADNNYGYTF. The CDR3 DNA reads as TGCAGCGTCGCGGACAATAACTATGGCTACACCTTC.

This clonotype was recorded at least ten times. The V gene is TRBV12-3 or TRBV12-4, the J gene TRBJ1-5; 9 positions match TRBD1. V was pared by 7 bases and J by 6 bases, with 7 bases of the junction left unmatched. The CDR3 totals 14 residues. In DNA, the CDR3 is TGTGCCAGCAACACAGGGGGCGCGGGTCAGCCCCAGCATTTT. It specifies CASNTGGAGQPQHF.

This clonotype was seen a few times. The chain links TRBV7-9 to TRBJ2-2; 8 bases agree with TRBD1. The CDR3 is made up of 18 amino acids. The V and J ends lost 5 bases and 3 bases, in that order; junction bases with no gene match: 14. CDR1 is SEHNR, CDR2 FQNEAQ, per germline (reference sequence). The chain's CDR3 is CASSPESTGVSYTGELFF. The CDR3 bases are TGTGCCAGCAGCCCTGAATCGACAGGGGTATCCTACACCGGGGAGCTGTTTTTT.

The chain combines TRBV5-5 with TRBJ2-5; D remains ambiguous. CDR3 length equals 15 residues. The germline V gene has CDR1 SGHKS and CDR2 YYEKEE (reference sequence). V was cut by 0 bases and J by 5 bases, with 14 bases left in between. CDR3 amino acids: CASSLGAALRETQYF. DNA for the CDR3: TGTGCCAGCAGCTTGGGCGCGGCCCTTCGCGAGACCCAGTACTTC.

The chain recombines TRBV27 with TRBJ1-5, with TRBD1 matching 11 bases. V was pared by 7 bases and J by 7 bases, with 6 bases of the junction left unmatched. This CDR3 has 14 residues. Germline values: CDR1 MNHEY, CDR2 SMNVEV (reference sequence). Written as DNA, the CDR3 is TGTGCCAGCACCAGGACAGGGGGCGAACAGCCCCAGCATTTT. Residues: CASTRTGGEQPQHF.

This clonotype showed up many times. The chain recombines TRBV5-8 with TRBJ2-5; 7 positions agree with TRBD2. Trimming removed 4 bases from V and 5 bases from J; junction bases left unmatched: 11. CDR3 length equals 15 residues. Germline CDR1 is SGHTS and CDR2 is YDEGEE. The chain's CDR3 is CASSPWGGKEETQYF. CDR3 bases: TGTGCCAGCAGCCCGTGGGGAGGGAAGGAGGAGACCCAGTACTTC.

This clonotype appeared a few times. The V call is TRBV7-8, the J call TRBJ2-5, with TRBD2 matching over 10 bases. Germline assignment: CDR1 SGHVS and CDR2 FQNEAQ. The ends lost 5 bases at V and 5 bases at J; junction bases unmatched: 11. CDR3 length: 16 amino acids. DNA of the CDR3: TGTGCCAGCAGCCCCGGGAGGGCTAGCGGGAGTGAGACCCAGTACTTC. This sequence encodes CASSPGRASGSETQYF.